Presented here are 4 T cell receptor beta chains from one specimen sequenced in a study of T cell responses to AZD1222 COVID-19 vaccine. TCRdb's copy holds only in-frame clones and misses some; the assay was immunoSEQ multiplex PCR. The repertoire holds 150,000 to 200,000 clones, less than 95% seen once, with about 0.6% in the top ten. The sequencing used peripheral blood, collected on day 0 of AZD1222 vaccination. The receptors were sampled from an adult in good health.

The chain couples TRBV2 to TRBJ2-3; TRBD2 might be the D (6 bases). V was cut by 5 bases and J by 6 bases, with 9 bases left in between. CDR3 length: 12 amino acids. Germline V gives CDR1 SNHLY, CDR2 FYNNEI. The chain's CDR3 is CASSRDSDTQYF. The CDR3 DNA sequence: TGTGCCAGCAGTCGGGACTCTGATACGCAGTATTTT.

The chain has TRBV6-5 and TRBJ2-4; TRBD2 matches at 11 bases. V was clipped by 6 bases and J by 8 bases; unmatched bases: 9. CDR3 length: 15 amino acids. CDR1 and CDR2 from the germline V gene are MNHEY and SVGAGI. The chain's CDR3 is CASRGVAGGGDIQYF. The CDR3 DNA sequence: TGTGCCAGCAGGGGCGTAGCGGGAGGGGGAGACATTCAGTACTTC.

The chain links TRBV28 to TRBJ1-1; perhaps TRBD1 as D (5 bases). Per germline, CDR1 MDHEN and CDR2 SYDVKM. V lost 7 bases and J lost 0, with 12 bases in between. The CDR3 spans 14 residues. DNA of the CDR3: TGTGCCAGCACGATCGGGGGGGTGAACACTGAAGCTTTCTTT. Translated: CASTIGGVNTEAFF.

J is TRBJ1-6 and V is TRBV7-3; 7 bases agree with TRBD1. Trimming cost V 2 bases and J 8 bases; bases outside gene matches: 0. Germline V gene data show CDR1 as SGHTA and CDR2 as FQGTGA. The CDR3 is 13 residues long. CDR3 sequence: CASSLQGDSPLHF. The DNA of the CDR3 is TGTGCCAGCAGCTTACAGGGGGATTCACCCCTCCACTTT.